The sequence of this TCR beta chain was determined in a study of T cells after yellow fever vaccination. Background on the study: When fractions had low cell numbers, they were prepared with SMART-Seq v4 Ultra Low Input.

TCRdb ran MiXCR on the 5' RACE reads and lists one entry per CDR3 protein. The data hold a few hundred thousand distinct CDR3 sequences, with more than 3.5% observed a single time. Notes on this clonotype: Its antigen is unidentified.

General study points: Post-booster reappearance was seen for most primary-vaccination clones (roughly 96% CD4, roughly 86% CD8). A limited proportion of clonotypes was detected within both the CD4 and CD8 compartments.

This TCR derives from a man between 18 and 29 years old who received the YFV17D yellow fever vaccine. The input for sequencing was PBMCs, taken 15 days after the yellow fever booster vaccination.

CDR3 nucleotide sequence: TGTGCCAGCAGCTTAATCCCGGGACCAACGATAGCTGGCTACACCTTC. As protein: CASSLIPGPTIAGYTF. This rearrangement joins TRBV7-3 to TRBJ1-2; tentative D call: TRBD1 (5 bases). The CDR3 loop spans 16 amino acids. Deletions cut 1 base from V and 7 bases from J, with 19 bases between. CDR1 is SGHTA and CDR2 is FQGTGA in the germline V gene.